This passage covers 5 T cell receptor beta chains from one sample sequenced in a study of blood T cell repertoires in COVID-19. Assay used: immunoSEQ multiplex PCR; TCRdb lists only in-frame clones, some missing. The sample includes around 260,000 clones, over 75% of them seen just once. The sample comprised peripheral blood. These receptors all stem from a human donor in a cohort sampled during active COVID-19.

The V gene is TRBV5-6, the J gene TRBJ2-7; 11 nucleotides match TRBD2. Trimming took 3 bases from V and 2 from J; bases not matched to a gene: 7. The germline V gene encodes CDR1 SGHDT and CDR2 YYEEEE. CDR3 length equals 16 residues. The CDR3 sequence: CASSWGGTSGTYEQYF. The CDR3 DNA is TGTGCCAGCAGCTGGGGAGGGACTAGCGGCACCTACGAGCAGTACTTC.

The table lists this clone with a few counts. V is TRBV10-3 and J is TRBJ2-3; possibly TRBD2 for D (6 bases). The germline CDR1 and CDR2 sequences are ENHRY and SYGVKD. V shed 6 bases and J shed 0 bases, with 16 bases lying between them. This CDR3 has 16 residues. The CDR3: CAISPGLITSTDTQYF. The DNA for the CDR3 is TGTGCCATCAGCCCAGGACTAATTACTAGCACAGATACGCAGTATTTT.

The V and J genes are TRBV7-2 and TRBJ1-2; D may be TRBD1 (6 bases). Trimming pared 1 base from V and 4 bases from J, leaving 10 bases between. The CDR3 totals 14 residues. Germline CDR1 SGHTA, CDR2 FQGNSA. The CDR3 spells CASSLGTGSYGYTF. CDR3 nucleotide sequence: TGTGCCAGCAGCTTAGGCACAGGGTCCTATGGCTACACCTTC.

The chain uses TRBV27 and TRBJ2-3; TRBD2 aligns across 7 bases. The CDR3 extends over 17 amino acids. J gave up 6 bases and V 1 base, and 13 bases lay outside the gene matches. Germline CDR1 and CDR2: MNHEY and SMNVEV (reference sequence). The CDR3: CASSLYLAEFRIDTQYF. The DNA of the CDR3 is TGTGCCAGCAGTTTATACCTAGCGGAATTCCGTATTGATACGCAGTATTTT.

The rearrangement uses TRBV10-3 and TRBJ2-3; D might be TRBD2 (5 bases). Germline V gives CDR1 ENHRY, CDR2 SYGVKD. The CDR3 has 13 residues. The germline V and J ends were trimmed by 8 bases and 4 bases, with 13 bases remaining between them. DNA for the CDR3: TGTGCCATCGCGGCTAAGGACTCAGATACGCAGTATTTT. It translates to CAIAAKDSDTQYF.